This T cell receptor beta chain was observed in a study of cytomegalovirus exposure and HLA in healthy donors. There are 12 residues in the CDR3. V shed 6 bases and J shed 3 bases, with 8 bases lying between them. Germline CDR1 is SNHLY and CDR2 is FYNNEI. PCR amplification relied on 60 Vbeta primers (plus 13 Jbeta primers). Sequencing was performed with immunoSEQ multiplex PCR; in TCRdb, only in-frame clones are kept and a portion is missing. The sample yields about 82,000 clones, 65% to 90% seen once. Sample: PBMCs. This clonotype was obtained from a man in his 70s in good health and CMV-seropositive. The rearrangement links TRBV2 to TRBJ2-5; maybe TRBD1 (5 bases). CDR3 nucleotides: TGTGCCAGCAGCCTAGGGGAAGAGACCCAGTACTTC. This encodes CASSLGEETQYF. The full variable domain, its missing parts supplied by reference TRBV2 and TRBJ2-5, is EPEVTQTPSHQVTQMGQEVILRCVPISNHLYFYWYRQILGQKVEFLVSFYNNEISEKSEIFDDQFSVERPDGSNFTLKIRSTKLEDSAMYFCASSLGEETQYFGPGTRLLVL.